This T cell receptor (beta chain) appears in the sequencing data of a study of molecular identifiers for immune sequencing clone quantification. Looking at the study overall: Four portions were sequenced after RNA from about 20,000 or 100,000 naive CD8 cells was split five ways in replicates.

Using its own MiXCR run on the PCR reads, TCRdb lists one record per CDR3 protein. This sample has over 600,000 distinct CDR3 sequences, with less than 20% found just once. Overall study results and limits: Highly expanded clone sizes could be underestimated by identical TCR molecules sharing a barcode.

The naive CD8 libraries originated from between roughly 18,000 and 1,000,000 sorted cells and drew on 10%, 30% or 50% RNA. In germline, CDR1 is LGHDT, CDR2 YNNKEL (reference sequence). V lost 1 base and J lost 5; bases outside the gene matches: 4. The CDR3 length is 14 residues. This clonotype was observed at least ten times. The antigen remains undetermined. The receptor was derived from a human donor in good health. Some libraries in this study had Jurkat cell RNA spiked in. The sequenced sample was naive CD8+ T cells from blood, with Jurkat cell RNA spiked in. Subset described: FACS-sorted CD8+CD4-CCR7+CD45RA+ naive T cells. The chain carries TRBV3-1 and TRBJ2-5, with 7 bases matching TRBD1. The DNA for the CDR3 is TGTGCCAGCAGCCAAGGACAGGGATGGGAGACCCAGTACTTC. Translated: CASSQGQGWETQYF.